A selection of T cell receptor beta chains follows, all from one sample in a study of blood T cells in healthy people across ages. MiXCR, run by TCRdb on the 5' RACE reads, gives a single entry per CDR3 protein. The sample records 1.5 million to 2 million distinct CDR3 sequences, around 48% being singletons. The sequencing input was blood. The receptors come from a woman in her forties in good health. Each CDR3 is given with its conserved first and last residue. A D gene is named only where the DNA matches it firmly. Rows may omit the clone size; those that give it use once, few, many or a size class.

>-|17|TRBV4-1|-|TRBJ2-7
TGCGCCAGCAGCCAAGAAGGGAGGGGGGCAAAGGGATACGAGCAGTACTTC
CASSQEGRGAKGYEQYF
>TRBD1|20|TRBV7-2|once|TRBJ1-6
TGTGCCAGCAGCTCCGGGGTACAGGGGTTCACTAGCTCCTATAATTCACCCCTCCACTTT
CASSSGVQGFTSSYNSPLHF
>TRBD2|15|TRBV5-1|-|TRBJ2-1
TGCGCCAGCAGCTTGGGACTAGCGGGGCCTCCTGAGCAGTTCTTC
CASSLGLAGPPEQFF
>-|17|TRBV28|-|TRBJ2-7
TGTGCCAGCAGTCTTGGACTCCCGAAAACAAGCTCCTACGAGCAGTACTTC
CASSLGLPKTSSYEQYF
>TRBD1|15|TRBV9|few|TRBJ2-5
TGTGCCAGCAGCGCCGGGACAGGGAATATGGAGACCCAGTACTTC
CASSAGTGNMETQYF
>-|14|TRBV6-6|few|TRBJ2-7
TGTGCCAGCAGTAGGGGAAGACAGCAACGCGAGCAGTACTTC
CASSRGRQQREQYF
>TRBD1|16|TRBV7-9|-|TRBJ1-2
TGTGCCAGCAGCTTAGTCTTGGGACAGGGGGTAGAAGGCTACACCTTC
CASSLVLGQGVEGYTF
>-|14|TRBV20-1|few|TRBJ1-5
TGCAGTGCTAGAGTGTCCCAGGGTGATCAGCCCCAGCATTTT
CSARVSQGDQPQHF
>-|15|TRBV10-3|-|TRBJ2-1
TGTGCCATCAGTGAGCTGACAGGAACCGACAATGGGCAGTTCTTC
CAISELTGTDNGQFF
>-|14|TRBV7-2|few|TRBJ1-4
TGTGCCAGCAGCTTAGGAAGGCTTTCCGAAAAACTGTTTTTT
CASSLGRLSEKLFF
>-|14|TRBV25-1|-|TRBJ1-1
TGTGCCAGCAGTGAATACTCCACGGGGAAGGAAGCTTTCTTT
CASSEYSTGKEAFF
>-|14|TRBV21-1|-|TRBJ2-7
TGTGCCAGCAGCAAAGTCGGAAGAATCTACGAGCAGTACTTC
CASSKVGRIYEQYF
>-|17|TRBV7-2|-|TRBJ1-4
TGTGCCAGCAGCTTACCTCCCGGCGGAGCAACTAATGAAAAACTGTTTTTT
CASSLPPGGATNEKLFF
>TRBD1|16|TRBV4-3|-|TRBJ1-6
TGCGCCAGCAGCCAAGACTCTGGGACAGGGATTTCACCCCTCCACTTT
CASSQDSGTGISPLHF
>-|14|TRBV12-3/TRBV12-4|-|TRBJ2-5
TGTGCCAGCAATAGGGGGAGTGGAGGGGAGACCCAGTACTTC
CASNRGSGGETQYF
>TRBD2|13|TRBV11-1|-|TRBJ2-3
TGTGCCAGCAGCCAAGCGGGATGGGATACGCAGTATTTT
CASSQAGWDTQYF
>-|14|TRBV6-1|-|TRBJ1-2
TGTGCCACCTTAACCCAGGGGCCGGGCTATGGCTACACCTTC
CATLTQGPGYGYTF
>-|13|TRBV6-2/TRBV6-3|few|TRBJ1-1
TGTGCCAGCACCAACGAGGGGAACACTGAAGCTTTCTTT
CASTNEGNTEAFF
>-|17|TRBV7-8|-|TRBJ2-3
TGTGCCAGCAGCTCCCCGAGGGGGGGCCGTGGCACAGATACGCAGTATTTT
CASSSPRGGRGTDTQYF
>-|15|TRBV20-1|-|TRBJ1-2
TGCAGTGCCCCGGACCTCGGACAGCTTAACTATGGCTACACCTTC
CSAPDLGQLNYGYTF
>TRBD2|17|TRBV5-1|-|TRBJ2-5
TGCGCCAGCAGCTATGGGACTAGAGCCGACTTATCAGAGACCCAGTACTTC
CASSYGTRADLSETQYF
>-|13|TRBV7-7|-|TRBJ2-1
TGTGCTAGCAGCTTTGCGTCGGGTTTTGAGCAGTTCTTC
CASSFASGFEQFF
>-|13|TRBV9|once|TRBJ2-5
TGTGCCAACAGCGGTAGCGTGAAAGAGACCCAGTACTTC
CANSGSVKETQYF
>-|18|TRBV9|once|TRBJ2-3
TGTGCCAGCAGCGTAGAAGTTCCCGGGACGGACACTGGAGATACGCAGTATTTT
CASSVEVPGTDTGDTQYF
>-|16|TRBV28|-|TRBJ2-6
TGTGCCAGCAGTAAGGTCAGGACTTCTGGGGCCAACGTCCTGACTTTC
CASSKVRTSGANVLTF
>-|16|TRBV9|-|TRBJ2-5
TGTGCCAGCAGCGTCGTACCAGGGGAGGTGAAGGAGACCCAGTACTTC
CASSVVPGEVKETQYF
>-|14|TRBV2|-|TRBJ1-2
TGTGCCAGCAGTGAACTTGCAGGGGTTTATGGCTACACCTTC
CASSELAGVYGYTF
>-|13|TRBV20-1|-|TRBJ1-2
TGCAGTGCTAGCCCCAGGCTAGGATATGGCTACACCTTC
CSASPRLGYGYTF